The 22 T cell receptor beta chains below were found in one sample sequenced in a study of T cell changes during pregnancy in multiple sclerosis. Some clones are missing from TCRdb's copy, which holds only in-frame ones; the method was immunoSEQ multiplex PCR. The sample consists of 34,000 or so clones, approximately 90% of them appearing once. Sequences were derived from CD8+ T cells from peripheral blood mononuclear cells, sampled in the first trimester of pregnancy. Every receptor here comes from a female donor with multiple sclerosis, enrolled in a pregnancy study.

The chain joins TRBV7-9 to TRBJ2-1; maybe TRBD2 (6 bases). Trimming left V 8 bases short and J 5 bases short, with 13 bases between. CDR3 length: 13 amino acids. Germline V gene lookup returns CDR1 SEHNR and CDR2 FQNEAQ (reference sequence). CDR3 nucleotide sequence: TGTGCCAGCTGGGGACTGGTAAACAATGAGCAGTTCTTC. This gives the protein CASWGLVNNEQFF. The full variable domain, with the rest looked up from reference TRBV7-9 and TRBJ2-1, is DTGVSQNPRHKITKRGQNVTFRCDPISEHNRLYWYRQTLGQGPEFLTYFQNEAQLEKSRLLSDRFSAERPKGSFSTLEIQRTEQGDSAMYLCASWGLVNNEQFFGPGTRLTVL.

The chain uses TRBV28 and TRBJ1-2; weak D call: TRBD1 (6 bases). This CDR3 has 15 amino acids. The ends were cut back, 5 bases at V and 5 bases at J, with 18 bases in the middle. Germline values: CDR1 MDHEN, CDR2 SYDVKM. For the CDR3, the DNA is TGTGCCAGCAGTCCCTACTTGCTAGGGGGTTATGGCTACACCTTC. This encodes CASSPYLLGGYGYTF.

The V gene is TRBV4-2, the J gene TRBJ2-7; TRBD1 agrees at 8 bases. Trimming at V came to 4 bases and at J to 2 bases, leaving 7 bases not matched to a gene. This CDR3 has 15 amino acids. From germline, CDR1 is LGHNA and CDR2 YNFKEQ. The CDR3 region is CASSRIQGDPYEQYF. CDR3 sequence (DNA): TGTGCCAGCAGCCGAATACAGGGGGACCCCTACGAGCAGTACTTC.

CDR3 protein: CASSLGTGGTDTQYF. The CDR3, as DNA: TGTGCCAGCAGTCTGGGGACAGGGGGCACAGATACGCAGTATTTT. The rearrangement joins TRBV6-5 to TRBJ2-3; TRBD1 agrees at 10 bases. This CDR3 contains 15 residues. Germline-derived CDR1 and CDR2 are MNHEY and SVGAGI. V shed 5 bases, J shed 1 base, and the junction held 3 bases outside the gene matches.

This chain links TRBV5-6 with TRBJ2-7; no clear D gene. The germline gives CDR1 SGHDT, CDR2 YYEEEE. V was trimmed by 0 bases and J by 2 bases, leaving 3 bases between them. The CDR3 has 12 amino acids. The CDR3 protein is CASSLGTYEQYF. In DNA, the CDR3 is TGTGCCAGCAGCTTGGGTACCTACGAGCAGTACTTC.

The chain recombines TRBV2 with TRBJ2-1; a possible D gene is TRBD1 (6 bases). V lost 3 bases, J lost 7 bases, and 10 bases lay in between. The V gene's germline CDR1 is SNHLY and CDR2 FYNNEI. CDR3 length: 13 amino acids. The CDR3 DNA is TGTGCCAGCAGTGACTCACAGGGTAATGAGCAGTTCTTC. It yields the protein CASSDSQGNEQFF.

This chain links TRBV27 with TRBJ1-1; 7 positions match TRBD1. J gave up 1 base and V 5 bases, and 4 bases lay outside the gene matches. CDR3 size: 14 residues. Germline V lookup: CDR1 MNHEY, CDR2 SMNVEV (reference sequence). The CDR3, as DNA: TGTGCCAGCAGTCTCCGACAGGGGAACACTGAAGCTTTCTTT. This codes for CASSLRQGNTEAFF.

The V and J genes are TRBV2 and TRBJ2-7, with 11 nucleotides matching TRBD2. The V segment lost 4 bases and the J segment 6 bases; nucleotides outside the gene matches: 2. The V gene's germline CDR1 is SNHLY and CDR2 FYNNEI. This CDR3 contains 13 residues. The CDR3, as DNA: TGTGCCAGCAGTGGGCTAGCGGGAGGCGAGCAGTACTTC. Protein sequence: CASSGLAGGEQYF.

The CDR3 protein is CASSSGGTQYF. CDR3 DNA: TGCGCCAGCAGCTCGGGAGGGACCCAGTACTTC. The rearrangement joins TRBV5-1 to TRBJ2-5; 7 positions match TRBD2. J lost 7 bases, V lost 3 bases, and 0 bases had no gene match. The CDR3 is 11 residues long. Looked up from germline, CDR1 is SGHRS and CDR2 is YFSETQ.

The rearrangement joins TRBV19 to TRBJ2-5; D not certain. The germline V gene has CDR1 LNHDA and CDR2 SQIVND (reference sequence). CDR3 size: 14 residues. V was pared by 2 bases and J by 1 base, with 8 bases between. The CDR3 protein is CASSIRSSQETQYF. CDR3 nucleotides: TGTGCCAGTAGTATACGGAGCTCCCAAGAGACCCAGTACTTC.

This clone showed up just once. This sequence joins TRBV6-5 and TRBJ1-1; D is ambiguous. Deletions cut 6 bases from V and 0 bases from J, with 14 bases between. This CDR3 region has 15 residues. Germline CDR1 and CDR2: MNHEY and SVGAGI. The DNA for the CDR3 is TGTGCCAGCAGCCCCAGGTCGGCCATGAACACTGAAGCTTTCTTT. Translation gives CASSPRSAMNTEAFF.

This rearrangement joins TRBV28 to TRBJ2-2; no definite D call. In germline, CDR1 is MDHEN, CDR2 SYDVKM. V shed 7 bases and J shed 3 bases, with 15 bases lying between them. The length of the CDR3 is 15 residues. The CDR3 region has the DNA TGTGCCAGCATAAATCCCGGCCGGGACACCGGGGAGCTGTTTTTT. This codes for CASINPGRDTGELFF. Drawing the rest from reference TRBV28 and TRBJ2-2, the complete variable domain is DVKVTQSSRYLVKRTGEKVFLECVQDMDHENMFWYRQDPGLGLRLIYFSYDVKMKEKGDIPEGYSVSREKKERFSLILESASTNQTSMYLCASINPGRDTGELFFGEGSRLTVL.

CDR3 loop: CASSDRTAPYEQYF. The DNA for the CDR3 is TGTGCCAGCAGTGATCGGACAGCTCCCTACGAGCAGTACTTC. The chain is built from TRBV2 and TRBJ2-7; TRBD1 is a possible D gene (6 bases). Trimming stripped 3 bases from V and 2 bases from J, with 11 bases between. Germline CDR1 and CDR2: SNHLY and FYNNEI. This CDR3 comprises 14 residues.

The rearrangement joins TRBV4-3 to TRBJ2-1; TRBD2 matches at 12 bases. This CDR3 spans 15 amino acids. Germline V lookup: CDR1 LGHNA, CDR2 YSLEER. V was pared by 6 bases and J by 10 bases, with 10 bases of the junction left unmatched. The CDR3 bases are TGCGCCAGCAGACAGGGACTAGCGGGTACCGAGGAGCAGTTCTTC. Translating gives CASRQGLAGTEEQFF.

The chain combines TRBV27 with TRBJ2-4; TRBD2 aligns across 7 bases. J gave up 1 base and V 6 bases, and 6 bases lay outside the gene matches. Germline V gene lookup returns CDR1 MNHEY and CDR2 SMNVEV (reference sequence). CDR3 size: 15 residues. CDR3 in amino acids: CASSLAGGAKNIQYF. CDR3 sequence (DNA): TGTGCCAGCAGCTTAGCCGGGGGGGCCAAAAACATTCAGTACTTC.

The rearrangement joins TRBV5-1 to TRBJ2-5, with D possibly matching TRBD1 (6 bases). Germline V CDR1 and CDR2: SGHRS, YFSETQ. Trimming stripped 0 bases from V and 2 bases from J, with 11 bases between. This CDR3 region has 15 residues. The CDR3 nucleotides are TGCGCCAGCAGCTTGGAACAGGGTTTGCAAGAGACCCAGTACTTC. Protein: CASSLEQGLQETQYF.

This clone appeared a single time. The chain recombines TRBV27 with TRBJ2-5, with 10 bases lining up with TRBD2. Matching the DNA end better, TRBJ2-7 makes the J call doubtful. The CDR3 is made up of 19 amino acids. Germline V gene data show CDR1 as MNHEY and CDR2 as SMNVEV (reference sequence). The CDR3 coding sequence is TGTGCCAGCAGTAGATCCGGGACTAGCGTCAGTACCCGACACTACGAGCAGTACTTC. Translating it yields CASSRSGTSVSTRHYEQYF.

CDR3 loop: CASSLSPHEQFF. The CDR3 DNA sequence: TGTGCCAGCAGTTTATCCCCTCATGAGCAGTTCTTC. This chain uses TRBV27 with TRBJ2-1; D is unresolved. The CDR3 length is 12 residues. Germline V gene data show CDR1 as MNHEY and CDR2 as SMNVEV (reference sequence). Trimming took 0 bases from V and 8 from J, leaving 5 bases between them.

V gene TRBV27 combines with J gene TRBJ2-4; 7 positions agree with TRBD2. Germline V gene sequence: CDR1 MNHEY, CDR2 SMNVEV (reference sequence). The CDR3 runs to 16 residues. V lost 6 bases and J lost 1; bases outside the gene matches: 9. The CDR3 here is CASRPGRGQAKNIQYF. CDR3 coding DNA: TGTGCCAGCAGACCAGGGAGGGGTCAGGCCAAAAACATTCAGTACTTC.

The chain couples TRBV5-1 to TRBJ2-2; 8 positions match TRBD1. This CDR3 is built from 17 residues. V shed 3 bases, J shed 2 bases, and the junction held 9 bases outside the gene matches. CDR1 is SGHRS, CDR2 YFSETQ, per germline. The CDR3 spells CASSWGPGQVNTGELFF. In DNA form, the CDR3 reads TGCGCCAGCAGCTGGGGTCCGGGACAGGTAAACACCGGGGAGCTGTTTTTT. Full variable domain (outside the CDR3, taken from reference TRBV5-1 and TRBJ2-2): KAGVTQTPRYLIKTRGQQVTLSCSPISGHRSVSWYQQTPGQGLQFLFEYFSETQRNKGNFPGRFSGRQFSNSRSEMNVSTLELGDSALYLCASSWGPGQVNTGELFFGEGSRLTVL.

CDR3 nucleotides: TGTGCCAGCAGCGTAGCGCACGCGGATGAAGCTTTCTTT. It codes for CASSVAHADEAFF. This chain connects TRBV9 to TRBJ1-1, with no clear D. This CDR3 is built from 13 residues. Germline CDR1 SGDLS, CDR2 YYNGEE. V lost 0 bases, J lost 7 bases, and 10 bases lay in between.

The genes are TRBV7-9 and TRBJ1-1; TRBD1 might be the D (6 bases). This CDR3 is built from 15 residues. Trimming cost V 5 bases and J 1 base, with 14 bases left between them. The V gene's germline CDR1 is SEHNR and CDR2 FQNEAQ (reference sequence). The CDR3 nucleotides are TGTGCCAGCAGCCCCACGGGGACAAGGAACACTGAAGCTTTCTTT. This sequence encodes CASSPTGTRNTEAFF.